Presented here are 27 T cell receptor beta chains from one specimen sequenced in a study of molecular identifiers for immune sequencing clone quantification. TCRdb re-derived calls from the PCR reads in MiXCR, one entry per CDR3 protein. Found here are about 510,000 distinct CDR3 sequences, about a fifth of them singletons; the top ten hold about 0.8%. Sample: naive CD8+ T cells from blood, with Jurkat cell RNA spiked in. Subset defined: FACS-sorted CD8+CD4-CCR7+CD45RA+ naive T cells. These receptors all stem from a human donor in good health. Some libraries in this study had Jurkat cell RNA spiked in.

The J gene is TRBJ2-3, the V gene TRBV29-1, with 13 bases aligning to TRBD2. V was clipped by 3 bases and J by 2 bases; unmatched bases: 26. Germline-derived CDR1 and CDR2 are SQVTM and ANQGSEA. The CDR3 spans 23 residues. The CDR3 protein is CSVDLTGQGAQGLAGANTDTQYF. The CDR3 DNA reads TGCAGCGTTGACCTTACAGGACAGGGGGCCCAAGGACTAGCGGGGGCCAACACAGATACGCAGTATTTT.

This clonotype was counted at least ten times. The CDR3 bases are TGTGCCAGCAGCGAAACGGGGTCCGGACGGGAGACCCAGTACTTC. Its translation: CASSETGSGRETQYF. This sequence joins TRBV6-2 or TRBV6-3 and TRBJ2-5; D perhaps matches TRBD2 (5 bases). Germline CDR1 MNHEY, CDR2 SVGEGT. Trimming cost V 6 bases and J 5 bases, with 19 bases left between them. The CDR3 is 15 residues long.

This clonotype was counted many times. This rearrangement joins TRBV14 to TRBJ1-4, with D tentatively TRBD1 (5 bases). Germline CDR1 SGHDN, CDR2 FVKESK. The CDR3 is made up of 16 amino acids. V lost 3 bases to trimming and J lost 0 bases, with 11 bases between them. The CDR3 reads CASSQRQHATNEKLFF. The DNA for the CDR3 is TGTGCCAGCAGCCAGCGACAGCATGCAACTAATGAAAAACTGTTTTTT.

This clonotype was found a few times. The chain is built from TRBV7-3 and TRBJ2-3; 7 bases are shared with TRBD1. The length of the CDR3 is 14 residues. J gave up 4 bases and V 3 bases, and 4 bases lay outside the gene matches. Germline V CDR1 and CDR2: SGHTA, FQGTGA. CDR3 protein: CASSLTGFSDTQYF. The CDR3 nucleotides read TGTGCCAGCAGCTTGACAGGGTTTTCAGATACGCAGTATTTT.

The sample holds a few counts of this clonotype. The chain couples TRBV12-2 to TRBJ2-4; the table names TRBD2, a call not compared with the DNA. TRBV12-2 is listed as a pseudogene. The CDR3 contains 13 residues. CDR3 sequence: CASRLVHREEAYF. As DNA, the CDR3 is TGTGCAAGTCGCTTAGTCCACCGGGAGGAAGCATACTTC.

In this sample, this clonotype turned up many times. The rearrangement joins TRBV23-1 to TRBJ1-5; D remains unclear. TRBV23-1 is recorded as an ORF, its role being uncertain. Trimming cost V 2 bases and J 4 bases, with 12 bases left between them. This CDR3 spans 15 amino acids. CDR3 in amino acids: CASSQRPVVNQPQHF. The CDR3 DNA sequence: TGCGCCAGCAGTCAACGCCCAGTGGTTAATCAGCCCCAGCATTTT.

This clonotype has just a few counts. The chain recombines TRBV18 with TRBJ2-3; D possibly matches TRBD1 or TRBD2 (5 bases each). Between the trimmed V and J ends, which lost 0 bases and 4 bases, there was a span of 14 bases. There are 16 residues in the CDR3. From germline, CDR1 is KGHSH and CDR2 LQKENI. The DNA of the CDR3 is TGTGCCAGCTCACCACCCCGGCAGGGAGTATCAGATACGCAGTATTTT. It specifies CASSPPRQGVSDTQYF.

Concerning this clonotype: Since a much larger clone is just one base distant, this may be a read error. This CDR3 reads CASSDGLGRGTQYF. In DNA form, the CDR3 reads TGTGCCAGCAGCGACGGACTAGGTCGCGGGACCCAGTACTTC. The chain carries TRBV2 and TRBJ2-5; 7 bases match TRBD2. Germline CDR1 reads SNHLY; CDR2 reads FYNNEI. The CDR3 contains 14 residues. With V trimmed by 6 bases and J by 7 bases, 11 bases remained unmatched.

V usage is TRBV6-2 or TRBV6-3 and J usage is TRBJ2-3, with 7 bases matching TRBD2. Germline V lookup: CDR1 MNHEY, CDR2 SVGEGT. This CDR3 is 14 amino acids long. Unmatched junction bases numbered 3, after V lost 1 base and J lost 5 bases. CDR3 loop: CASSYWGGRDTQYF. In nucleotides, the CDR3 is TGTGCCAGCAGTTACTGGGGGGGACGAGATACGCAGTATTTT.

This chain links TRBV7-9 with TRBJ1-4; D is undetermined. This CDR3 is built from 18 residues. Trimming left V 4 bases short and J 4 bases short, with 22 bases between. The V gene's germline CDR1 is SEHNR and CDR2 FQNEAQ (reference sequence). The DNA of the CDR3 is TGTGCCAGCAGCTCTTACCCCTATACTGACTACTTTAATGAAAAACTGTTTTTT. It translates to CASSSYPYTDYFNEKLFF.

This clonotype was counted ten times or more. The chain links TRBV4-3 to TRBJ2-7; D may match TRBD1 or TRBD2 (5 bases each). Trimming pared 0 bases from V and 3 bases from J, leaving 9 bases between. The CDR3 is 14 residues long. The germline gives CDR1 LGHNA, CDR2 YSLEER. The CDR3 nucleotides read TGCGCCAGCAGCCAAGATAGAGGGGTCTACGAGCAGTACTTC. It specifies CASSQDRGVYEQYF.

Many counts were recorded for this clonotype. The V and J genes are TRBV13 and TRBJ1-4; TRBD1 might be the D (6 bases). V was pared by 5 bases and J by 4 bases, with 14 bases between. Germline CDR1 is PRHDT and CDR2 is FYEKMQ (reference sequence). This CDR3 contains 15 residues. Here the CDR3 reads CASSLHRDLNEKLFF. The CDR3, as DNA: TGTGCCAGCAGCCTCCACAGGGACCTTAATGAAAAACTGTTTTTT.

This clonotype was observed at least ten times. This chain joins TRBV5-4 and TRBJ1-2; D is ambiguous. Germline V gene data show CDR1 as SGHNT and CDR2 as YYREEE (reference sequence). The CDR3 spans 13 residues. V was pared by 3 bases and J by 2 bases, with 8 bases between. CDR3 nucleotides: TGTGCCAGCAGCTCCGGACTGAACTATGGCTACACCTTC. Translated: CASSSGLNYGYTF.

This clonotype has just a few counts. The rearrangement links TRBV6-5 to TRBJ2-5; a weak D match, TRBD2 (6 bases). The CDR3 has 14 amino acids. Looked up from germline, CDR1 is MNHEY and CDR2 is SVGAGI. V lost 5 bases to trimming and J lost 5 bases, with 15 bases between them. CDR3 residues: CASSPSEGTETQYF. CDR3 nucleotide sequence: TGTGCCAGCAGTCCCAGCGAGGGGACTGAGACCCAGTACTTC.

There are many counts of this clonotype. This rearrangement joins TRBV30 to TRBJ2-5; 7 positions agree with TRBD1. The CDR3 spans 16 residues. Germline CDR1 GTSNPN, CDR2 SVGIG (reference sequence). With V trimmed by 0 bases and J by 5 bases, 12 bases remained unmatched. CDR3 residues: CAWSVGQGVFLETQYF. DNA of the CDR3: TGTGCCTGGAGTGTAGGCCAGGGGGTCTTTTTGGAGACCCAGTACTTC.

This clonotype appeared a few times. The CDR3 sequence: CASSERWDRGPNYGYTF. DNA of the CDR3: TGTGCCAGCAGTGAACGTTGGGACAGGGGACCTAACTATGGCTACACCTTC. The chain uses TRBV2 and TRBJ1-2; 10 bases fit TRBD1. V was clipped by 2 bases and J by 0 bases; unmatched bases: 6. CDR3 length: 17 amino acids. Germline V gene sequence: CDR1 SNHLY, CDR2 FYNNEI.

Ten or more counts support this clonotype. The chain employs TRBV7-2 and TRBJ2-1, with TRBD1 matching 8 bases. With V trimmed by 1 base and J by 7 bases, 3 bases remained unmatched. Germline V gene sequence: CDR1 SGHTA, CDR2 FQGNSA. There are 14 residues in the CDR3. The CDR3 protein is CASSLGQGLNEQFF. In DNA form, the CDR3 reads TGTGCCAGCAGCTTAGGACAGGGGTTGAATGAGCAGTTCTTC.

This clonotype was seen repeatedly, ten times or more. The V call is TRBV30, the J call TRBJ1-1; TRBD1 is a possible D gene (5 bases). Trimming removed 5 bases at V and 1 base at J, with 8 bases between. This CDR3 is built from 12 residues. Germline V gene lookup returns CDR1 GTSNPN and CDR2 SVGIG (reference sequence). The CDR3 sequence is CAWDRQNTEAFF. The CDR3 region has the DNA TGTGCCTGGGACAGACAGAACACTGAAGCTTTCTTT.

This clonotype has ten or more counts. The chain employs TRBV7-8 and TRBJ1-1; no clear D. The CDR3 has 14 amino acids. V lost 1 base and J 2 bases, leaving 8 bases between the germline ends. Germline CDR1 is SGHVS and CDR2 is FQNEAQ. DNA for the CDR3: TGTGCCAGCAGCTTAGAGAACACAAACACTGAAGCTTTCTTT. Its translation: CASSLENTNTEAFF.

This clonotype was detected a few times. V gene TRBV4-3 combines with J gene TRBJ2-1; D gene uncertain. Germline lookup yields CDR1 LGHNA and CDR2 YSLEER. This CDR3 spans 16 amino acids. Trimming took off 0 bases at V and 2 bases at J, with 11 bases between the two ends. The CDR3 loop is CASSQDGPGTYNEQFF. For the CDR3, the DNA is TGCGCCAGCAGCCAAGACGGACCTGGGACCTACAATGAGCAGTTCTTC.

Many counts were recorded for this clonotype. The CDR3 here is CASRGDYLTDTQYF. In DNA form, the CDR3 reads TGTGCCAGCCGGGGGGACTACCTCACAGATACGCAGTATTTT. The gene calls are TRBV12-3 or TRBV12-4 and TRBJ2-3; TRBD2 aligns across 7 bases. The CDR3 loop spans 14 amino acids. Trimming took 8 bases from V and 2 from J; bases not matched to a gene: 7.

The rearrangement uses TRBV4-3 and TRBJ2-7; possible D gene TRBD1, 5 bases. The CDR3 runs to 14 residues. Between the trimmed V and J ends, which lost 4 bases and 6 bases, there was a span of 16 bases. Germline CDR1 is LGHNA and CDR2 is YSLEER. The CDR3: CASSPGLGTLEQYF. The CDR3 region has the DNA TGCGCCAGCAGCCCAGGGTTGGGAACGCTCGAGCAGTACTTC.

This clonotype was seen once. A read error may be the cause here, since a much bigger clone is one base away. This sequence joins TRBV6-2 or TRBV6-3 and TRBJ2-7; D not certain. The CDR3 has 14 amino acids. In germline, CDR1 is MNHEY, CDR2 SVGEGT. This chain's CDR3 is CASSYKGQAYGQYF. The CDR3 DNA is TGTGCCAGCAGTTATAAAGGGCAGGCCTACGGGCAGTACTTC.

The chain's CDR3 is CASSGGGANTGELFF. CDR3 DNA: TGTGCCAGCAGTGGCGGGGGGGCGAACACCGGGGAGCTGTTTTTT. The V and J genes are TRBV2 and TRBJ2-2; TRBD2 matches 9 bases. CDR1 is SNHLY and CDR2 is FYNNEI in the germline V gene. This CDR3 contains 15 residues. V shed 4 bases, J shed 0 bases, and the junction held 0 bases outside the gene matches.

This clonotype was seen repeatedly, ten times or more. This chain connects TRBV7-2 to TRBJ2-3; maybe TRBD1 (5 bases). There are 14 residues in the CDR3. Deletions cut 3 bases from V and 6 bases from J, with 13 bases between. CDR1 is SGHTA and CDR2 is FQGNSA in the germline V gene. CDR3 sequence reads: CASSFYLGDDTQYF. In nucleotides, the CDR3 is TGTGCCAGCAGCTTCTACCTAGGGGATGATACGCAGTATTTT.

There are many counts of this clonotype. A junction end diverges from the germline sequence, so it may reflect a read error. The chain has TRBV4-1 and TRBJ2-5; perhaps TRBD2 as D (6 bases). The CDR3 extends over 14 amino acids. In germline, CDR1 is MGHRA, CDR2 YSYEKL. The CDR3 bases are TGTGCCAGCAGCCCGAGGGACTCCGAAGAGACCCAGTACTTC. Protein sequence: CASSPRDSEETQYF.

This clonotype has just one count. The chain has TRBV7-9 and TRBJ2-7; no definite D call. The CDR3 contains 14 residues. V shed 5 bases and J shed 0 bases, with 11 bases lying between them. Germline V CDR1 and CDR2: SEHNR, FQNEAQ (reference sequence). As DNA, the CDR3 is TGTGCCAGCAGCGTCCCCGCAGACTCCTACGAGCAGTACTTC. Translating it yields CASSVPADSYEQYF.